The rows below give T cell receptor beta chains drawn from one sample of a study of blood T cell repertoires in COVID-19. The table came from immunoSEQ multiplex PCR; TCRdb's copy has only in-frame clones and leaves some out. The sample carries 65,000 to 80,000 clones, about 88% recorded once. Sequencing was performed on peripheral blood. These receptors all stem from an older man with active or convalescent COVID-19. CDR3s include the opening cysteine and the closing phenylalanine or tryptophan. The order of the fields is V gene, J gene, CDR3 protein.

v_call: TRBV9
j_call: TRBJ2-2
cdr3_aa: CASRTDSNTGELFF

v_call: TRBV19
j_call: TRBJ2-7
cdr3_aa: CASSRTSSGWEQYF

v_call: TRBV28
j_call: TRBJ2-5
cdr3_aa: CASSLQKLVPQETQYF

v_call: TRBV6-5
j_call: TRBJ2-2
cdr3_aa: CASSSLAGATGELFF

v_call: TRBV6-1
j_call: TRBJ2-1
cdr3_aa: CASSDRTPTTYNEQFF

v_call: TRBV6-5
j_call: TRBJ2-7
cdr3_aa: CASSRDRAGYEQYF

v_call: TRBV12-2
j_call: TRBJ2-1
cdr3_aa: CASRGPGAGPYNEQFF

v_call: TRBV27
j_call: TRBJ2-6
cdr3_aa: CASSLYLRLAGGSGANVLTF

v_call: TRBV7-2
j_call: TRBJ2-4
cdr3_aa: CASSSQWGGTKNIQYF

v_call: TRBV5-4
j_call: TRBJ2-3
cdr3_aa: CASSRRTGGTDTQYF

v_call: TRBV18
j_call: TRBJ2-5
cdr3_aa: CASSPVAGGQETQYF

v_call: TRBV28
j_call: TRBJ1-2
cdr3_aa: CASQQGQPFYGYTF

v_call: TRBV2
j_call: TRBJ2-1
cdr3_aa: CASSPPGGYNEQFF

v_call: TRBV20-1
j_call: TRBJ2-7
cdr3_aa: CSASPASGRREQYF

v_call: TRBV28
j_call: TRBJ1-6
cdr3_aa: CASNGGAGRRIALHF

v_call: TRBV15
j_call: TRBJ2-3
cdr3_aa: CATSRRTSGPDTQYF

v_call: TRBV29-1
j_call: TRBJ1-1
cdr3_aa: CSVEPWGGGTEAFF

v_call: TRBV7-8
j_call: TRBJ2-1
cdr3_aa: CASSHLRGIIYNEQFF

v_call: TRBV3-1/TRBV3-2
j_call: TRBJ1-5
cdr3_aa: CASSQSGEPSSNQPQHF

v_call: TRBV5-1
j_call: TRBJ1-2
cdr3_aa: CASSPGQGVNYGYTF

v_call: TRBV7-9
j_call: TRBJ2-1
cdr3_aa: CASSLAIAGENEQFF

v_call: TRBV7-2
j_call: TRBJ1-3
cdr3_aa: CASSNLQSSGNTIYF

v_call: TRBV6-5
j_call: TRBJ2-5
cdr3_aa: CASRERSIWTQYF

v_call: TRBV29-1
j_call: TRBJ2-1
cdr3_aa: CSVGGEQFF

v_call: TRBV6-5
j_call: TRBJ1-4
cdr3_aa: CASSYKGANEKLFF

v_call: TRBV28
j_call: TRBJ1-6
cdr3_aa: CATWTGQGYSPLHF

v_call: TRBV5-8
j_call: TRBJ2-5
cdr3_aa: CASSLGLAGGPGQETQYF

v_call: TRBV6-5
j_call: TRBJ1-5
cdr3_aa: CASSGQVSNQPQHF